This is a list of T cell receptor beta chains from one sample in a study of T cell responses to AZD1222 COVID-19 vaccine. Using immunoSEQ multiplex PCR, the repertoire was profiled, and TCRdb retains in-frame clones only, with some absent. The sample shows tens of thousands of clones, less than 95% of them seen only once. This material consisted of peripheral blood, taken 28 days after the second AZD1222 dose. Receptors were obtained from an adult who received the AZD1222 COVID-19 vaccine. The CDR3 runs from the conserved cysteine through the conserved F or W. The D gene is left open where the match is weak. Clone size appears in some rows only: once, few, many, or a class for an expanded clone.

J gene	D gene	clone size	V gene	CDR3 protein	CDR3 DNA
TRBJ2-3	TRBD2	NA	TRBV20-1	CSASGTSGRSNTQYF	TGCAGTGCTAGTGGGACTAGCGGGAGATCGAATACGCAGTATTTT
TRBJ2-3	NA	once	TRBV2	CASSPPDTQYF	TGTGCCAGCAGCCCCCCAGATACGCAGTATTTT
TRBJ2-2	NA	NA	TRBV10-1	CASSESRAGSGELFF	TGCGCCAGCAGTGAGTCACGGGCCGGGTCCGGGGAGCTGTTTTTT
TRBJ2-3	TRBD2	NA	TRBV4-1	CASRREEEDTQYF	TGCGCCAGTAGGCGGGAGGAGGAGGATACGCAGTATTTT
TRBJ2-7	TRBD1	NA	TRBV10-3	CAISDPQGTGGHEQYF	TGTGCCATCAGTGACCCCCAGGGGACAGGGGGCCACGAGCAGTACTTC
TRBJ2-7	NA	NA	TRBV5-5	CASSLAIGRGNF	TGTGCCAGCAGCTTGGCCATTGGTAGGGGGAACTTC
TRBJ2-1	NA	NA	TRBV27	CARSTGDTGNEQFF	TGTGCCAGATCGACAGGCGATACGGGTAATGAGCAGTTCTTC
TRBJ2-7	NA	NA	TRBV28	CASMTSYEQYF	TGTGCCAGCATGACATCCTACGAGCAGTACTTC
TRBJ1-4	TRBD1	NA	TRBV6-5	CASITDRGREKLFF	TGTGCCAGCATTACGGACAGGGGACGGGAAAAACTGTTTTTT
TRBJ2-7	TRBD1	NA	TRBV5-1	CASSSGTGYEQYF	TGCGCCAGCAGCTCGGGGACAGGCTACGAGCAGTACTTC
TRBJ2-2	NA	NA	TRBV18	CASSQVSGELFF	TGTGCCAGCTCGCAAGTGTCCGGGGAGCTGTTTTTT
TRBJ2-1	TRBD2	once	TRBV28	CASSLWTSGSYNEQFF	TGTGCCAGCAGTTTATGGACTAGCGGGAGCTACAATGAGCAGTTCTTC
TRBJ2-7	NA	NA	TRBV21-1	CARRTAYEQYF	TGTGCCCGACGGACGGCCTACGAGCAGTACTTC
TRBJ1-1	NA	once	TRBV24-1	CATRGPGTTEAFF	TGTGCCACCCGAGGACCTGGGACGACTGAAGCTTTCTTT
TRBJ2-7	NA	NA	TRBV27	CASSPRMGESYEQYF	TGTGCCAGCAGTCCCCGAATGGGGGAGAGCTACGAGCAGTACTTC
TRBJ2-7	TRBD2	NA	TRBV4-3	CASSQDMAGAYEQYF	TGCGCCAGCAGCCAAGATATGGCGGGAGCATACGAGCAGTACTTC
TRBJ2-5	TRBD1	once	TRBV5-1	CASSLDRDRGETQYF	TGCGCCAGCAGCTTGGATCGGGACAGGGGAGAGACCCAGTACTTC
TRBJ1-1	NA	NA	TRBV6-5	CASSYRQGEAFF	TGTGCCAGCAGTTACCGGCAGGGTGAAGCTTTCTTT
TRBJ2-7	NA	NA	TRBV6-5	CASKGTLAFYEQYF	TGTGCCAGCAAAGGGACACTAGCTTTCTACGAGCAGTACTTC
TRBJ2-2	TRBD1	NA	TRBV28	CASRPDREDNTGELFF	TGTGCCAGCAGACCCGACAGGGAAGATAACACCGGGGAGCTGTTTTTT
TRBJ2-3	TRBD2	once	TRBV7-9	CASSTRLAGVSTDTQYF	TGTGCCAGCAGCACCCGCCTAGCGGGAGTTAGCACAGATACGCAGTATTTT
TRBJ2-1	NA	once	TRBV7-8	CASSFDASSYNEQFF	TGTGCCAGCAGCTTTGACGCGAGCTCCTACAATGAGCAGTTCTTC
TRBJ2-2	TRBD2	NA	TRBV6-2/TRBV6-3	CASSYPGLAGAISNTGELFF	TGTGCCAGCAGTTACCCGGGACTAGCGGGAGCAATCTCGAACACCGGGGAGCTGTTTTTT
TRBJ2-7	TRBD2	NA	TRBV3-1/TRBV3-2	CASSQDRWSGREQYF	TGTGCCAGCAGCCAAGATAGGTGGAGCGGGAGAGAGCAGTACTTC
TRBJ2-1	TRBD2	NA	TRBV29-1	CSVGRAGNNEQFF	TGCAGCGTTGGGAGAGCGGGAAACAATGAGCAGTTCTTC
TRBJ2-1	TRBD1	once	TRBV28	CASSLYRGNEQFF	TGTGCCAGCAGTTTATACAGGGGCAATGAGCAGTTCTTC
TRBJ1-5	TRBD1	NA	TRBV5-4	CASSVDREVGQPQHF	TGTGCCAGCAGCGTGGACAGGGAAGTCGGACAGCCCCAGCATTTT
TRBJ2-7	TRBD2	few	TRBV4-1	CASSQGEGGTYEQYF	TGCGCCAGCAGCCAAGGGGAGGGCGGGACCTACGAGCAGTACTTC
TRBJ2-7	NA	NA	TRBV30	CAWTPEEVLYEQYF	TGTGCCTGGACTCCCGAGGAGGTTCTCTACGAGCAGTACTTC
TRBJ2-5	TRBD1	NA	TRBV18	CASSPGTGVSETQYF	TGTGCCAGCTCACCAGGGACAGGGGTATCAGAGACCCAGTACTTC
TRBJ2-7	NA	NA	TRBV5-4	CASSLGGRTSYEQYF	TGTGCCAGCAGCTTAGGGGGGCGGACCTCCTACGAGCAGTACTTC
TRBJ2-7	NA	NA	TRBV5-3	CARSSRTPRRQYF	TGTGCCAGAAGCTCCCGGACCCCGAGGCGGCAGTACTTC
TRBJ2-7	NA	NA	TRBV4-1	CASSPTGTLAYEQYF	TGCGCCAGCAGCCCAACCGGGACACTGGCCTACGAGCAGTACTTC
TRBJ2-4	TRBD2	NA	TRBV6-1	CASSEGGLAGGIQYF	TGTGCCAGCAGTGAAGGGGGACTAGCGGGAGGCATTCAGTACTTC
TRBJ2-7	TRBD2	NA	TRBV3-1/TRBV3-2	CASSHATSGRVEQYF	TGTGCCAGCAGCCATGCGACTAGCGGGAGGGTCGAGCAGTACTTC
TRBJ2-1	NA	NA	TRBV7-9	CASSFSGGEQFF	TGTGCCAGCAGCTTTAGCGGCGGTGAGCAGTTCTTC
TRBJ2-3	NA	NA	TRBV7-3	CASSARGSTDTQYF	TGTGCCAGCAGCGCCCGGGGGTCCACAGATACGCAGTATTTT
TRBJ1-5	NA	NA	TRBV18	CASQEGGSNQPQHF	TGTGCCAGTCAGGAGGGTGGGAGCAATCAGCCCCAGCATTTT